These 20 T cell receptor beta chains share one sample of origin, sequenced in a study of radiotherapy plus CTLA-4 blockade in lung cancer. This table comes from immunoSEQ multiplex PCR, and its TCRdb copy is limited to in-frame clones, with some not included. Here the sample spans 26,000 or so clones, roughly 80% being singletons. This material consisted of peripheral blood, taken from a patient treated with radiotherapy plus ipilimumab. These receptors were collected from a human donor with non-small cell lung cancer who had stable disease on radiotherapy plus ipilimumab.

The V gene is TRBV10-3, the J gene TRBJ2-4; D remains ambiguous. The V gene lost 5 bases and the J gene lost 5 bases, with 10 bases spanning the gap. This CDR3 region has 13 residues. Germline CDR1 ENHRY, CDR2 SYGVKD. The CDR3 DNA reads TGTGCCATCAGTCCGGCAGCAGAAAACATTCAGTACTTC. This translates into CAISPAAENIQYF.

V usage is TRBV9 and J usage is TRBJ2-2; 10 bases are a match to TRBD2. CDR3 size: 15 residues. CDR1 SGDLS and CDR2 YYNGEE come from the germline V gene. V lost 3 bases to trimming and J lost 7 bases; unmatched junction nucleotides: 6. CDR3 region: CASSASGGADGELFF. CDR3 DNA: TGTGCCAGCAGCGCGAGCGGGGGGGCCGACGGGGAGCTGTTTTTT.

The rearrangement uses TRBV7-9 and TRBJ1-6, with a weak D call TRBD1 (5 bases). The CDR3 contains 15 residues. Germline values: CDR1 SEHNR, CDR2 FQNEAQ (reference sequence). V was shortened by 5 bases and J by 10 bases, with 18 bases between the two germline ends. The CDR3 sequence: CASSHPTGGVSPLHF. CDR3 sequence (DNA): TGTGCCAGCAGCCATCCGACCGGGGGTGTCTCACCCCTCCACTTT.

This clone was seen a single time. The CDR3 protein is CAISDPGLRETQYF. CDR3 in DNA: TGTGCCATCAGTGATCCGGGACTAAGGGAGACCCAGTACTTC. The chain uses TRBV10-3 and TRBJ2-5, with 7 bases fitting TRBD2. In germline, CDR1 is ENHRY, CDR2 SYGVKD. The length of the CDR3 is 14 residues. The V and J ends lost 3 bases and 5 bases, in that order; junction bases with no gene match: 6.

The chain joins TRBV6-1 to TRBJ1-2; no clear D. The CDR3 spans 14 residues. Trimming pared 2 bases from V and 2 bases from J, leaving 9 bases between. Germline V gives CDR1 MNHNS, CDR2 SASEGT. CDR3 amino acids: CASSEIFGNYGYTF. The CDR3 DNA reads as TGTGCCAGCAGTGAAATATTCGGCAACTATGGCTACACCTTC.

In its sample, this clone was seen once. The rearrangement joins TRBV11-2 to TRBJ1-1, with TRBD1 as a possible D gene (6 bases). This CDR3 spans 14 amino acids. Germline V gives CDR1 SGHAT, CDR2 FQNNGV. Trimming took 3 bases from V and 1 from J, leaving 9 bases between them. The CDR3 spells CASSFGGRNTEAFF. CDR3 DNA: TGTGCCAGCAGCTTCGGGGGGCGGAACACTGAAGCTTTCTTT.

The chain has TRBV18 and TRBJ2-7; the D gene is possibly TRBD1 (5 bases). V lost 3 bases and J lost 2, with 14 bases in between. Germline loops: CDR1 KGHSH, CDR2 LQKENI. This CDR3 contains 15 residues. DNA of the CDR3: TGTGCCAGCTCACCGGCTGGCAGGGCCACCTACGAGCAGTACTTC. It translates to CASSPAGRATYEQYF.

The CDR3 is CASSEGQTAQAFYGYTF. CDR3 coding DNA: TGTGCCAGCAGTGAGGGCCAGACAGCACAAGCCTTCTATGGCTACACCTTC. V and J are TRBV2 and TRBJ1-2; D is perhaps TRBD1 (5 bases). Trimming removed 3 bases from V and 4 bases from J, with 21 bases in between. CDR1 is SNHLY, CDR2 FYNNEI, per germline. The CDR3 runs 17 residues.

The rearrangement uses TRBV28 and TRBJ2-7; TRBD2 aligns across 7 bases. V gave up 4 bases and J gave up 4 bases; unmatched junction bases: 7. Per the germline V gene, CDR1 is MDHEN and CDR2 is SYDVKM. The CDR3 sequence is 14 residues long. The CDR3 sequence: CASSSGAGNYEQYV. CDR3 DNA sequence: TGTGCCAGCAGTTCGGGAGCGGGGAATTACGAGCAGTACGTC.

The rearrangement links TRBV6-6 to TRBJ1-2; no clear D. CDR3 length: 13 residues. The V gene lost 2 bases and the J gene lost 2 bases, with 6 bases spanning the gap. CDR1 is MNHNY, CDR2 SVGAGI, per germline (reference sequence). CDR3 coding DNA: TGTGCCAGCAGTTACAGGATGAACTATGGCTACACCTTC. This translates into CASSYRMNYGYTF.

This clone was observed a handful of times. CDR3 coding DNA: TGCGCCAGCAGCCTTGGACATGCCGGCGAGCAGTACTTC. Its protein is CASSLGHAGEQYF. This chain joins TRBV5-1 and TRBJ2-5; TRBD1 is a possible D gene (5 bases). Matching the DNA end better, TRBJ2-7 makes the J call doubtful. The CDR3 sequence is 13 residues long. Germline CDR1 reads SGHRS; CDR2 reads YFSETQ.

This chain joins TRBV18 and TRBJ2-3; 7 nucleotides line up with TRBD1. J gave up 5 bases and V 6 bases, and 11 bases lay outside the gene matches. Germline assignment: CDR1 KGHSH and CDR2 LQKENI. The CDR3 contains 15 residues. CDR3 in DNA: TGTGCCAGCTCCCCCGGGGCAGGGGGTCAAGATACGCAGTATTTT. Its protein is CASSPGAGGQDTQYF. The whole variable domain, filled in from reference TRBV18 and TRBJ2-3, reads NAGVMQNPRHLVRRRGQEARLRCSPMKGHSHVYWYRQLPEEGLKFMVYLQKENIIDESGMPKERFSAEFPKEGPSILRIQQVVRGDSAAYFCASSPGAGGQDTQYFGPGTRLTVL.

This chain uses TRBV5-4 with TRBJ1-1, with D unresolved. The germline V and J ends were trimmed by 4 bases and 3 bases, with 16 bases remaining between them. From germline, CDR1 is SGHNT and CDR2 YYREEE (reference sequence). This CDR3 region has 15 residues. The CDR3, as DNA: TGTGCCAGCAGCCGCCCAAAAGCAGCGTACACTGAAGCTTTCTTT. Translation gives CASSRPKAAYTEAFF.

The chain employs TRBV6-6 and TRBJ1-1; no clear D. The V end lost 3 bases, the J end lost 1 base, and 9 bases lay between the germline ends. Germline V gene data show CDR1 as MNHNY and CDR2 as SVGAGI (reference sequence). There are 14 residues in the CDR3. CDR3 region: CASSYRIENTEAFF. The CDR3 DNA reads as TGTGCCAGCAGTTATCGAATAGAGAACACTGAAGCTTTCTTT.

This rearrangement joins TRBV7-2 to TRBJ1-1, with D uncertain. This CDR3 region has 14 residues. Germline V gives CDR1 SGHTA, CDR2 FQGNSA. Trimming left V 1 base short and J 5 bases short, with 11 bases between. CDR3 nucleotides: TGTGCCAGCAGCTTAGTTCAGGCTACGACTGAAGCTTTCTTT. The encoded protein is CASSLVQATTEAFF.

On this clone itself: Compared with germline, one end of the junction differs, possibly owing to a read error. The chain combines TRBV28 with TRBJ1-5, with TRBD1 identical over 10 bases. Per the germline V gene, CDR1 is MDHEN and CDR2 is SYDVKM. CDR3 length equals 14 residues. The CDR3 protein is CASSPGQGHQSQHF. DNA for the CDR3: TGTGCCAGCAGTCCGGGACAGGGGCATCAGTCCCAGCATTTT.

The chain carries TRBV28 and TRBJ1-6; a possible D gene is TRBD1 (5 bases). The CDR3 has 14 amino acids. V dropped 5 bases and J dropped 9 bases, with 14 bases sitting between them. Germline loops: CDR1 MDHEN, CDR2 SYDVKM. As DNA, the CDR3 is TGTGCCAGCAGTCTACAGGTCAGAGCTTCACCCCTCCACTTT. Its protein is CASSLQVRASPLHF.

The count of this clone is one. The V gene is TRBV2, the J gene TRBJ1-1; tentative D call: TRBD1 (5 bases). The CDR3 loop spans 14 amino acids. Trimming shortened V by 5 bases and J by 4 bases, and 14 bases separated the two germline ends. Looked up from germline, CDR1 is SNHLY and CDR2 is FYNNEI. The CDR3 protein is CASSSSLGGTEAFF. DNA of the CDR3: TGTGCCAGCAGTTCATCACTGGGGGGCACTGAAGCTTTCTTT. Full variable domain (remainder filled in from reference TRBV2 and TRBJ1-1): EPEVTQTPSHQVTQMGQEVILRCVPISNHLYFYWYRQILGQKVEFLVSFYNNEISEKSEIFDDQFSVERPDGSNFTLKIRSTKLEDSAMYFCASSSSLGGTEAFFGQGTRLTVV.

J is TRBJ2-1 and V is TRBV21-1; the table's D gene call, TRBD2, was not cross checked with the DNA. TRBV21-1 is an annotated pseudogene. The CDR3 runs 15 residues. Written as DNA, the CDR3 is TGTGCCAGCAGCAAAGCGCTCATAGTTAACAATGAGCAGTTCTTC. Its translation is CASSKALIVNNEQFF.

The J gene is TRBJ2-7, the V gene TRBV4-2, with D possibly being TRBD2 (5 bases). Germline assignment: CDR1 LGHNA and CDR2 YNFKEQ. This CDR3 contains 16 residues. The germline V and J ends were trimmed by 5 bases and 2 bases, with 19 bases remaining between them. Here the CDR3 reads CASSTEGPFLPYEQYV. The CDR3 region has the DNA TGTGCCAGCAGCACCGAGGGCCCATTTCTTCCCTACGAGCAGTACGTC.